This T cell receptor beta chain was sequenced in a study of OX40 agonist ivuxolimab in advanced cancers. Study at large: Ivuxolimab, an antibody that agonizes OX40 (CD134), was administered to the patients.

Sampled blood was obtained at baseline, cycle 4 day 1, and cycle 7 day 1. The protocol was immunoSEQ multiplex PCR, while the TCRdb copy is restricted to in-frame clones and leaves out a portion. The sample has about 41,000 clones; approximately 89% are singletons. Material: CD4+ or CD8+ T cells sorted from blood, obtained in a trial of the OX40 agonist ivuxolimab. The TCR sequence derives from an adult with an advanced solid tumor such as melanoma, head and neck, liver or kidney cancer.

The CDR3 DNA reads TGTGCCAGCAGCCCTTCCGGGTCTGCCTACGAGCAGTACTTC. Translated: CASSPSGSAYEQYF. The rearrangement links TRBV11-2 to TRBJ2-7; D remains ambiguous. The CDR3 is 14 residues long. V gave up 5 bases and J gave up 2 bases, with 13 bases separating them. CDR1 and CDR2 from the germline V gene are SGHAT and FQNNGV.